Shown below are 10 T cell receptor beta chains from a single sample sequenced in a study of blood T cell repertoires in COVID-19. Profiled with immunoSEQ multiplex PCR; TCRdb holds only in-frame clones, not every one. The table lists tens of thousands of clones, 90% of them singletons, with under 9% in the top ten. Material: peripheral blood. Receptor source: a woman in her forties with active COVID-19.

This clone was picked up one time. The chain links TRBV6-5 to TRBJ1-2, with 9 bases identical to TRBD1. Germline CDR1 reads MNHEY; CDR2 reads SVGAGI. The junction had 3 bases not matched to a gene; V was cut back by 0 bases and J by 7 bases. This CDR3 comprises 14 residues. The CDR3 nucleotides are TGTGCCAGCAGTTACTCGGGACAGGGAACTGGCTACACCTTC. It codes for CASSYSGQGTGYTF.

The chain links TRBV12-3 or TRBV12-4 to TRBJ2-5; 7 bases fit TRBD1. Unmatched junction bases numbered 1, after V lost 4 bases and J lost 2 bases. The CDR3 runs 13 residues. The CDR3 spells CASSWTGQETQYF. The CDR3 DNA is TGTGCCAGCAGTTGGACAGGTCAAGAGACCCAGTACTTC.

V usage is TRBV3-1 (or the pseudogene TRBV3-2) and J usage is TRBJ2-7; tentatively, D is TRBD2 (6 bases). The CDR3 contains 20 residues. Germline V CDR1 and CDR2: LGHDT, YNNKEL (reference sequence). V was shortened by 0 bases and J by 0 bases, with 24 bases between the two germline ends. CDR3 bases: TGTGCCAGCAGCCAAGATCAGTGTAAGGGGCGGAGGGGAGACTCCTACGAGCAGTACTTC. It encodes CASSQDQCKGRRGDSYEQYF.

This chain joins TRBV6-6 and TRBJ2-3; TRBD1 matches 9 bases. Unmatched junction bases numbered 9, after V lost 5 bases and J lost 9 bases. CDR1 and CDR2 (germline): MNHNY, SVGAGI (reference sequence). This CDR3 is built from 14 residues. For the CDR3, the DNA is TGTGCCAGCAGTCCCCCGACAGGGGGTACGACGCAGTATTTT. Translating it yields CASSPPTGGTTQYF.

The rearrangement joins TRBV11-3 to TRBJ2-5; 9 bases align to TRBD2. V was pared by 1 base and J by 3 bases, with 3 bases of the junction left unmatched. The CDR3 is 15 amino acids. In germline, CDR1 is SGHNT, CDR2 YENEEA. The CDR3 region is CASSLATSGEETQYF. The DNA of the CDR3 is TGTGCCAGCAGCTTAGCGACTAGCGGTGAAGAGACCCAGTACTTC.

This clone showed up just once. The V and J genes are TRBV6-6 and TRBJ2-7, with a weak D call TRBD1 (5 bases). The CDR3 extends over 15 amino acids. Per germline, CDR1 MNHNY and CDR2 SVGAGI (reference sequence). V was clipped by 4 bases and J by 2 bases, with 15 bases between them. CDR3 bases: TGTGCCAGCAGTTTATTCAACAGGTTGACCTACGAGCAGTACTTC. Translation gives CASSLFNRLTYEQYF.

The chain joins TRBV12-3 or TRBV12-4 to TRBJ2-5, with no clear D. The V and J ends lost 7 bases and 5 bases respectively, with 11 bases between them. The CDR3 extends over 12 amino acids. The CDR3 sequence is CASTLSRETQYF. CDR3 sequence (DNA): TGTGCCAGCACCCTATCGAGGGAGACCCAGTACTTC.

The V gene is TRBV6-2 or TRBV6-3, the J gene TRBJ2-1, with 12 bases fitting TRBD2. This CDR3 is 19 amino acids long. The junction had 8 bases not matched to a gene; V was cut back by 2 bases and J by 0 bases. The V gene's germline CDR1 is MNHEY and CDR2 SVGEGT. The CDR3 protein is CASSYPPTSGGRSYNEQFF. In DNA, the CDR3 is TGTGCCAGCAGTTACCCACCGACTAGCGGGGGACGCTCCTACAATGAGCAGTTCTTC.

This rearrangement joins TRBV7-9 to TRBJ2-5, with 7 nucleotides matching TRBD1. CDR1 is SEHNR and CDR2 is FQNEAQ in the germline V gene (reference sequence). This CDR3 region has 14 residues. The junction had 3 bases not matched to a gene; V was cut back by 0 bases and J by 5 bases. CDR3 amino acids: CASSLAGGRETQYF. CDR3 bases: TGTGCCAGCAGCTTAGCAGGGGGCCGGGAGACCCAGTACTTC. Full variable domain (outside the CDR3, taken from reference TRBV7-9 and TRBJ2-5): DTGVSQNPRHKITKRGQNVTFRCDPISEHNRLYWYRQTLGQGPEFLTYFQNEAQLEKSRLLSDRFSAERPKGSFSTLEIQRTEQGDSAMYLCASSLAGGRETQYFGPGTRLLVL.

This chain uses TRBV5-4 with TRBJ2-7; D perhaps matches TRBD1 (5 bases). CDR1 is SGHNT, CDR2 YYREEE, per germline (reference sequence). V was shortened by 3 bases and J by 2 bases, with 24 bases between the two germline ends. This CDR3 has 18 residues. CDR3 nucleotides: TGTGCCAGCAGCTCCATCCACCGAGACTTTGTAGGGGCCTACGAGCAGTACTTC. Amino acids: CASSSIHRDFVGAYEQYF.